The 11 T cell receptor beta chains reported below all come from one sample, sequenced in a study of blood T cell repertoires in COVID-19. Sequencing used immunoSEQ multiplex PCR; TCRdb keeps in-frame clones, though not all of them. The repertoire has around 50,000 clones, under 95% of them found once; the top ten carry around 20%. The sample taken for sequencing was peripheral blood. The origin of the receptors is a man aged 65-85 years with active COVID-19.

V usage is TRBV15 and J usage is TRBJ2-7, with 12 bases that match TRBD2. Germline loops: CDR1 LNHNV, CDR2 YYDKDF (reference sequence). The V gene end was trimmed by 5 bases and the J gene end by 2 bases; junction bases not matched to a gene: 4. CDR3 length: 15 amino acids. Written as DNA, the CDR3 is TGTGCCACCAGCCCCCGACTAGCGGGAGCCTACGAGCAGTACTTC. Translation gives CATSPRLAGAYEQYF.

The chain recombines TRBV4-1 with TRBJ1-4; a possible D gene is TRBD1 (5 bases). The CDR3 spans 13 residues. CDR1 is MGHRA, CDR2 YSYEKL, per germline. Trimming removed 3 bases from V and 7 bases from J, with 9 bases in between. In nucleotides, the CDR3 is TGCGCCAGCAGCCATTGGAGGGGTGAAAAACTGTTTTTT. Translating it yields CASSHWRGEKLFF.

The chain joins TRBV5-1 to TRBJ2-5; 8 bases match TRBD1. Germline V gene data show CDR1 as SGHRS and CDR2 as YFSETQ. This CDR3 is 14 amino acids long. J lost 1 base, V lost 4 bases, and 3 bases had no gene match. The CDR3 loop reads CASSPGQGQETQYF. The CDR3 bases are TGCGCCAGCAGCCCCGGACAGGGCCAAGAGACCCAGTACTTC.

This chain uses TRBV7-2 with TRBJ2-7; 11 nucleotides match TRBD2. The CDR3 length is 16 residues. The germline CDR1 and CDR2 sequences are SGHTA and FQGNSA. The ends lost 3 bases at V and 2 bases at J; junction bases unmatched: 6. CDR3 sequence reads: CASSFQIAGGPYEQYF. The CDR3 DNA sequence: TGTGCCAGCAGCTTCCAGATAGCGGGGGGGCCCTACGAGCAGTACTTC. The complete variable domain, with remaining parts taken from reference TRBV7-2 and TRBJ2-7, reads GAGVSQSPSNKVTEKGKDVELRCDPISGHTALYWYRQSLGQGLEFLIYFQGNSAPDKSGLPSDRFSAERTGGSVSTLTIQRTQQEDSAVYLCASSFQIAGGPYEQYFGPGTRLTVT.

This clone was seen a single time. The rearrangement uses TRBV18 and TRBJ2-1; 7 nucleotides align to TRBD1. V was clipped by 6 bases and J by 5 bases; unmatched bases: 7. In germline, CDR1 is KGHSH, CDR2 LQKENI. The CDR3 has 14 residues. In DNA, the CDR3 is TGTGCCAGCTCCCCAAGGGGGACAGACAATGAGCAGTTCTTC. This translates into CASSPRGTDNEQFF.

This chain links TRBV19 with TRBJ1-5; 10 bases fit TRBD1. V gave up 4 bases and J gave up 4 bases; unmatched junction bases: 4. CDR1 is LNHDA, CDR2 SQIVND, per germline (reference sequence). The CDR3 covers 15 residues. The CDR3 region has the DNA TGTGCCAGTAGTAGGCTGGGACAGGGGAATCAGCCCCAGCATTTT. Translated: CASSRLGQGNQPQHF.

This clone was recorded once. The chain is built from TRBV27 and TRBJ1-2, with TRBD1 as a possible D gene (5 bases). This CDR3 is built from 20 residues. The germline V and J ends were trimmed by 3 bases and 5 bases, with 31 bases remaining between them. CDR1 and CDR2 (germline): MNHEY, SMNVEV (reference sequence). The DNA of the CDR3 is TGTGCCAGCAGTTTCCACCCTTCCCCCTCCAGGGCGGGGGGACTGTATGGCTACACCTTC. Its translation: CASSFHPSPSRAGGLYGYTF.

This chain connects TRBV27 to TRBJ1-1; TRBD1 matches 8 bases. Unmatched junction bases numbered 9, after V lost 7 bases and J lost 5 bases. Germline-derived CDR1 and CDR2 are MNHEY and SMNVEV (reference sequence). The length of the CDR3 is 14 residues. The CDR3 DNA reads TGTGCCAGCACCTCGACAGGGGCGGGAACTGAAGCTTTCTTT. This translates into CASTSTGAGTEAFF.

This clone showed up just once. The chain joins TRBV29-1 to TRBJ1-2; 7 bases line up with TRBD1. Germline CDR1 and CDR2: SQVTM and ANQGSEA. With 1 base clipped from V and 4 bases from J, the junction kept 15 bases outside the gene matches. The CDR3 runs 17 residues. The CDR3 DNA reads TGCAGCGTTGAAGGAGGTCCCCAGACAGGGCGCGGCTATGGCTACACCTTC. This codes for CSVEGGPQTGRGYGYTF.

The chain links TRBV5-1 to TRBJ2-5; 7 positions agree with TRBD2. CDR3 size: 12 residues. Germline assignment: CDR1 SGHRS and CDR2 YFSETQ. Trimming removed 3 bases from V and 5 bases from J; junction bases left unmatched: 1. CDR3 in DNA: TGCGCCAGCAGCTACGGGGGGGAGACCCAGTACTTC. Translated: CASSYGGETQYF.

The chain's CDR3 is CSVAPIYSYEQYF. The CDR3 DNA sequence: TGCAGCGTTGCCCCCATCTACTCCTACGAGCAGTACTTC. The genes are TRBV29-1 and TRBJ2-7; D unclear. CDR1 and CDR2 from the germline V gene are SQVTM and ANQGSEA. The CDR3 covers 13 residues. V lost 4 bases, J lost 0 bases, and 10 bases lay in between.